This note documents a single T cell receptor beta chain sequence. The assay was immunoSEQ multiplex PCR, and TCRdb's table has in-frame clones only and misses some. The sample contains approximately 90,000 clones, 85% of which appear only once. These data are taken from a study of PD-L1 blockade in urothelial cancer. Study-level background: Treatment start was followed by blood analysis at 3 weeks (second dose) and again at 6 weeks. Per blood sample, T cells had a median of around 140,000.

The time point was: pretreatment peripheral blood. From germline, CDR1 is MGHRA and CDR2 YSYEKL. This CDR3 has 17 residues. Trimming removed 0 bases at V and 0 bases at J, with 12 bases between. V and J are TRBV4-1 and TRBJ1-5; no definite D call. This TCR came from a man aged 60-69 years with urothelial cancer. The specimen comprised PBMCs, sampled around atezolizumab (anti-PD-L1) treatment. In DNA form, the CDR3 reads TGCGCCAGCAGCCAAGATTTTGGCCGTCTTAGCAATCAGCCCCAGCATTTT. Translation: CASSQDFGRLSNQPQHF.